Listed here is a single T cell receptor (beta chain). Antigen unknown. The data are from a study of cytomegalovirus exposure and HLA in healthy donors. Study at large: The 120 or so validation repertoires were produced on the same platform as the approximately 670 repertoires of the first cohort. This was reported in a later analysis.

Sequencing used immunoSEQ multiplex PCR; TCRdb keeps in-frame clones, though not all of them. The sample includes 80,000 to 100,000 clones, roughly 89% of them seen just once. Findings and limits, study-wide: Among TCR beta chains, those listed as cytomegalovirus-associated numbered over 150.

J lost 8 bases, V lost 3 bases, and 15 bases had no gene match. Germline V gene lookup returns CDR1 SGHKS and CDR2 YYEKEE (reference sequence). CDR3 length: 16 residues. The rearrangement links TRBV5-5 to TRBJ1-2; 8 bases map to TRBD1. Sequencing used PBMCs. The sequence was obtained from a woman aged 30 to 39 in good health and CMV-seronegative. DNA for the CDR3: TGTGCCAGCAGCTCCCATGTAGGACAGGGTCCTGAAGGCTACACCTTC. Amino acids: CASSSHVGQGPEGYTF.